The T cell receptor beta chain under discussion was sequenced for a study of beta chain features in type 1 diabetes. Turning to the study itself: Sorted cells from all samples, numbering 100 million to 120 million, were examined. General study points: For cells with high TCR expression, cDNA sequencing could yield over-representation. TCRB CDR3 length was moderately but significantly reduced in all four CD4+ subsets of Type 1 diabetes patients.

Sequencing targeted expressed TCRB transcripts, as all isolated RNA had been reverse transcribed. Profiled with immunoSEQ multiplex PCR; TCRdb holds only in-frame clones, not every one. The table shows 40,000 to 45,000 clones, with around 50% occurring only once. A word on this clone: Its antigen is undetermined.

Sequencing was done on a sample of Tregs from blood. The sequence came from a young woman in good health.

This CDR3 is CASSEEGNRQPQHF. In DNA form, the CDR3 reads TGTGCCAGCAGTGAAGAGGGGAACCGACAGCCCCAGCATTTT. The V gene is TRBV6-1, the J gene TRBJ1-5; TRBD1 is a possible D gene (5 bases). The V gene lost 1 base and the J gene lost 7 bases, with 11 bases spanning the gap. CDR1 and CDR2 (germline): MNHNS, SASEGT. The CDR3 contains 14 residues.